The table lists the clone carrying this T cell receptor beta chain with a count of one. Its antigen is unknown. Primers for the PCR totalled 60 Vbeta and 13 Jbeta. Assay: immunoSEQ multiplex PCR; the TCRdb copy retains only in-frame clones and omits some. The data show some 75,000 clones, about 79% seen once. These data come from a study of cytomegalovirus exposure and HLA in healthy donors. Study observations and caveats: V- and J-gene trimming in TCR beta was tied to a missense DCLRE1C variant by an analysis performed later.

The J segment lost 4 bases and the V segment lost 1 base, leaving 7 bases of the junction unmatched. The germline gives CDR1 MGHRA, CDR2 YSYEKL. This CDR3 contains 16 residues. The chain joins TRBV4-1 to TRBJ1-2; TRBD1 aligns across 9 bases. This TCR derives from a man in his late teens or twenties in good health and CMV-seropositive. The sample comprised PBMCs. In nucleotides, the CDR3 is TGCGCCAGCAGCCAAGTAAAGGGACAGGGAATCTATGGCTACACCTTC. Translating gives CASSQVKGQGIYGYTF.